This T cell receptor (beta chain) appears in the sequencing data of a study of radiation and T cells in renal cell carcinoma (dated by TCRdb to 2019 to 2021). Regarding the study in general: A total of roughly 53 samples underwent TCR beta sequencing, made up of approximately 26 tumors and around 27 peripheral blood samples. The last blood draw happened 4 weeks after radiation, timed to coincide with nephrectomy. A total of 4,016,671 unique CDR3 nucleotide sequences, encoding roughly 3,000,000 unique CDR3 amino acid sequences, were found across all 50 or so samples.

What the authors observed across the whole study: Because the trial had a single-armed design, the trial could not examine how radiation dose or scheduling affected the TCR repertoire. Because pretreatment tumor biopsies were not available, the baseline intratumoral presence of clonotypes could not be determined. An increase in top tumor clonotypes in blood was observed from baseline to 2 weeks post-radiation, followed by contraction by 4 weeks, which was taken to suggest transient expansion of tumor-resident clones. Blood repertoire dynamics were not followed beyond 4 weeks after treatment.

The immunoSEQ kit was used, according to the manufacturer's recommendations, to generate TCR beta libraries from genomic DNA. To prepare the libraries, a first multiplex PCR with proprietary primers was run, followed by a second PCR that added unique barcodes, and a bead cleanup was done after each round. A kit-provided positive control reaction and a negative control reaction were included in every sample batch. The final libraries were assessed on an Agilent 4200 TapeStation D1000 ScreenTape, pooled by volume, and quantified by qPCR. Sequencing ran on an Illumina NextSeq500 with a MidOutput 150-cycle cartridge, using 156 Read1 and 15 Index1 cycles with kit custom primers. The pooled library was loaded at roughly 1 pM with roughly 20% PhiX control spiked in. In the authors' own workflow: The vendor-processed data were analyzed in R, and a clonotype was defined as all T cells that share the same CDR3 nucleotide sequence. In the clone abundance analyses, frequencies in each sample were normalized to that sample's 10,000 most abundant clones. Public T cell clones, which averaged fewer than five per sample, were excluded before analysis. Tumor-enriched and baseline blood-enriched clonotypes were defined by at least a 32-fold difference in abundance between compartments. A beta-binomial differential abundance model was applied to find clonotypes that expanded or contracted between blood time points. Tumor-blood repertoire similarity was measured with the Baroni-Urbani and Buser coefficient, and group comparisons used two-tailed Wilcoxon tests in R. TCRdb obtained this table from immuneACCESS and retained in-frame rearrangements with V and J assigned. These tables miss some clones; where compared with another copy, unresolved V genes account for less than half of the shortfall, and the remainder is unexplained. The D gene and trimming were derived from the DNA, and the V and J assignments and clone size from that table. The sample yields about 86,000 clones; just under 85% were counted once. The ten largest clones represent 9.4% of the sample.

On this clone itself: The antigen this receptor binds is unknown. No per-base quality is available; no much larger clone lies one base away.

Reading the label with the study, this specimen's time point is: blood 4 weeks post-SBRT, at nephrectomy. Read against the paper, the sample's treatment or condition label means: 15 Gy SBRT to primary tumor, nephrectomy 4 weeks later. The samples were drawn from a clinical trial, where primary renal cell carcinomas were treated with 15 Gy of stereotactic body radiation therapy and then removed by nephrectomy 4 weeks afterward. Serial peripheral blood from radiation-treated patients was sampled at baseline, 2 weeks and 4 weeks after SBRT to track tumor-enriched clonotypes. Every patient's renal cell carcinoma showed clear cell pathology. The QIAamp DNA Blood Mini Kit (Qiagen) was used to prepare genomic DNA for TCR sequencing. Samples were included in the analyses only if all quality control checks were passed. The sample was blood, taken from a patient whose treatment included radiotherapy and nephrectomy. The sequence was obtained from a man aged 45-65 years with renal cell carcinoma.

CDR3 sequence: CASSSGTGGEQYF. Read as DNA, the sequence is TGTGCCAGCAGCTCCGGGACAGGGGGCGAGCAGTACTTC. The chain is made from TRBV5-4 and TRBJ2-7; TRBD1 lines up with 11 middle nucleotides. The CDR3 covers 13 residues, taking in both the cysteine and the phenylalanine. The kept DNA is CDR3 alone, 39 bases in frame from the first base. Via the germline V gene (reference sequence), CDR1 is SGHNT and CDR2 YYREEE. Trimmed from V: 3 bases; trimmed from J: 6 bases; junction bases lacking a gene match: 2.